Listed here are 24 T cell receptor beta chains from one sample, sequenced in a study of T-cell memory formation after mild COVID-19. One entry per CDR3 protein results from TCRdb running MiXCR on the 5' RACE reads. The data show approximately 230,000 distinct CDR3 sequences, about a sixth seen once. The specimen was PBMCs or a T cell subset sorted from them (not recorded which). All receptors come from a man aged 18 to 29 who had mild COVID-19 (a few samples of this study predate the infection). Cell type and time point are not known.

The chain carries TRBV7-3 and TRBJ2-2, with D hard to call. V lost 0 bases and J 7 bases, leaving 9 bases between the germline ends. Germline V gene sequence: CDR1 SGHTA, CDR2 FQGTGA. This CDR3 is built from 14 residues. The CDR3 DNA reads TGTGCCAGCAGCTTAACGTTGGCAAGCGGGGAGCTGTTTTTT. Translation: CASSLTLASGELFF.

This clonotype has just a few counts. This chain connects TRBV12-3 or TRBV12-4 to TRBJ1-2; a weak D match, TRBD1 (5 bases). Trimming stripped 3 bases from V and 8 bases from J, with 13 bases between. The CDR3 runs 13 residues. CDR3: CASSFEGSKGYTF. CDR3 in DNA: TGTGCCAGCAGTTTTGAGGGGTCTAAGGGCTACACCTTC.

The chain combines TRBV6-6 with TRBJ2-3; no clear D. Germline V gives CDR1 MNHNY, CDR2 SVGAGI (reference sequence). This CDR3 is built from 9 residues. Trimming removed 8 bases from V and 6 bases from J, with 3 bases in between. The CDR3 sequence is CASGDTQYF. The DNA for the CDR3 is TGTGCCAGCGGGGATACGCAGTATTTT.

The CDR3: CASSSGGAASEQYF. In nucleotides, the CDR3 is TGTGCCAGCAGCAGCGGGGGGGCCGCCTCCGAGCAGTACTTC. The chain couples TRBV7-3 to TRBJ2-7; TRBD2 agrees at 10 bases. CDR1 and CDR2 from the germline V gene are SGHTA and FQGTGA. The junction had 7 bases not matched to a gene; V was cut back by 5 bases and J by 6 bases. The CDR3 has 14 amino acids. The full variable domain, its missing parts supplied by reference TRBV7-3 and TRBJ2-7, is GAGVSQTPSNKVTEKGKYVELRCDPISGHTALYWYRQSLGQGPEFLIYFQGTGAADDSGLPNDRFFAVRPEGSVSTLKIQRTERGDSAVYLCASSSGGAASEQYFGPGTRLTVT.

The genes are TRBV3-1 and TRBJ1-2; D call uncertain. The CDR3 spans 13 residues. V lost 4 bases and J 7 bases, leaving 13 bases between the germline ends. Germline CDR1 LGHDT, CDR2 YNNKEL (reference sequence). The CDR3 DNA reads as TGTGCCAGCAGCCCCAGTGGAGCGGTTGGCTACACCTTC. It encodes CASSPSGAVGYTF.

In its sample, this clonotype was seen a few times. For the CDR3, the DNA is TGTGCCAGCATCGGCAGGGAAGGCGGGGAGCTGTTTTTT. Translation gives CASIGREGGELFF. The rearrangement links TRBV2 to TRBJ2-2; weak D call: TRBD1 (5 bases). Trimming removed 7 bases from V and 7 bases from J, with 13 bases in between. The CDR3 length is 13 residues. Germline CDR1 is SNHLY and CDR2 is FYNNEI.

This chain joins TRBV29-1 and TRBJ1-1; D remains ambiguous. V was shortened by 7 bases and J by 1 base, with 7 bases between the two germline ends. CDR1 is SQVTM and CDR2 is ANQGSEA in the germline V gene. The CDR3 runs 11 residues. The CDR3 bases are TGCAGCGCCTTCAGGAACACTGAAGCTTTCTTT. Encoded protein: CSAFRNTEAFF.

The gene calls are TRBV20-1 and TRBJ1-5, with TRBD1 identical over 8 bases. Trimming at V came to 6 bases and at J to 4 bases, leaving 8 bases not matched to a gene. The CDR3 consists of 14 residues. The germline gives CDR1 DFQATT, CDR2 SNEGSKA (reference sequence). The CDR3 loop is CSATGTGANQPQHF. CDR3 bases: TGCAGTGCAACCGGGACAGGCGCTAATCAGCCCCAGCATTTT.

This clonotype was detected many times. The chain uses TRBV5-1 and TRBJ2-6; no clear D gene. Trimming left V 7 bases short and J 0 bases short, with 20 bases between. Germline CDR1 SGHRS, CDR2 YFSETQ. CDR3 size: 18 residues. CDR3 sequence: CASGPRKGPLSGANVLTF. The CDR3 region has the DNA TGCGCCAGCGGCCCTAGGAAGGGTCCCCTCTCTGGGGCCAACGTCCTGACTTTC.

The V call is TRBV7-8, the J call TRBJ1-2; maybe TRBD1 (5 bases). The germline V and J ends were trimmed by 5 bases and 4 bases, with 11 bases remaining between them. In germline, CDR1 is SGHVS, CDR2 FQNEAQ. This CDR3 contains 13 residues. The DNA of the CDR3 is TGTGCCAGCAGCACACCCCAGGGCTATGGCTACACCTTC. Translated, it gives CASSTPQGYGYTF.

In this sample, this clonotype turned up many times. The V call is TRBV7-9, the J call TRBJ1-5; weak D call: TRBD1 (6 bases). CDR1 and CDR2 from the germline V gene are SEHNR and FQNEAQ (reference sequence). V was trimmed by 2 bases and J by 7 bases, leaving 9 bases between them. The CDR3 sequence is 13 residues long. The CDR3 is CASSLRRGQPQHF. Written as DNA, the CDR3 is TGTGCCAGCAGCTTAAGGAGGGGGCAGCCCCAGCATTTT.

J is TRBJ1-2 and V is TRBV9; D unclear. V was cut by 0 bases and J by 6 bases, with 18 bases left in between. The CDR3 length is 16 residues. Germline assignment: CDR1 SGDLS and CDR2 YYNGEE. The CDR3 bases are TGTGCCAGCAGCGTAGGGTTGGCGTTGCGGGGAAATGGCTACACCTTC. It codes for CASSVGLALRGNGYTF.

CDR3 bases: TGCAGTGCTAGAGCCGCCGGGACTAACTACAATGAGCAGTTCTTC. The encoded protein is CSARAAGTNYNEQFF. V usage is TRBV20-1 and J usage is TRBJ2-1; 7 nucleotides line up with TRBD2. The CDR3 is 15 residues long. The V and J ends lost 1 base and 3 bases, in that order; junction bases with no gene match: 6. CDR1 is DFQATT and CDR2 is SNEGSKA in the germline V gene (reference sequence).

This rearrangement joins TRBV25-1 to TRBJ2-3; possible D gene TRBD2, 5 bases. Trimming shortened V by 10 bases and J by 0 bases, and 14 bases separated the two germline ends. CDR3 length equals 14 residues. Per the germline V gene, CDR1 is MGHDK and CDR2 is SYGVNS. CDR3 region: CATSSVGSTDTQYF. The CDR3, as DNA: TGTGCCACTAGCTCGGTCGGGAGCACAGATACGCAGTATTTT.

The V and J genes are TRBV7-2 and TRBJ2-2, with TRBD1 matching over 9 bases. Germline CDR1 reads SGHTA; CDR2 reads FQGNSA. V lost 7 bases, J lost 5 bases, and 11 bases stayed unmatched. The CDR3 has 16 residues. The CDR3 is CASTLWTGVGTGELFF. The CDR3, as DNA: TGTGCCAGCACCCTCTGGACAGGGGTAGGTACCGGGGAGCTGTTTTTT. Filled out from reference TRBV7-2 and TRBJ2-2, the complete variable domain reads GAGVSQSPSNKVTEKGKDVELRCDPISGHTALYWYRQSLGQGLEFLIYFQGNSAPDKSGLPSDRFSAERTGGSVSTLTIQRTQQEDSAVYLCASTLWTGVGTGELFFGEGSRLTVL.

This clonotype was picked up a small number of times. V and J are TRBV7-3 and TRBJ2-2; D might be TRBD2 (6 bases). The CDR3 length is 14 residues. V lost 4 bases, J lost 6 bases, and 12 bases lay in between. Per germline, CDR1 SGHTA and CDR2 FQGTGA. This chain's CDR3 is CASSWDSLSGELFF. CDR3 bases: TGTGCCAGCAGCTGGGACTCCTTGTCCGGGGAGCTGTTTTTT.

This clonotype occurred many times. The chain joins TRBV9 to TRBJ2-3; 9 bases are shared with TRBD1. J was trimmed by 6 bases and V by 4 bases; bases with no gene match: 6. This CDR3 spans 14 amino acids. Germline lookup yields CDR1 SGDLS and CDR2 YYNGEE. The DNA of the CDR3 is TGTGCCAGCAGCCCCCGACAGGGGGAGGATACGCAGTATTTT. This gives the protein CASSPRQGEDTQYF.

The V call is TRBV12-3 or TRBV12-4, the J call TRBJ1-5; 7 bases match TRBD1. The CDR3 covers 12 residues. V shed 5 bases and J 9 bases; nucleotides not matched to a gene: 4. CDR3 nucleotide sequence: TGTGCCAGCAGTCCCCAGGGGGGGCCCCAGCATTTT. Protein product: CASSPQGGPQHF.

This clonotype was recorded a few times. The chain employs TRBV2 and TRBJ1-2, with TRBD1 matching over 9 bases. The CDR3 totals 15 residues. Germline V lookup: CDR1 SNHLY, CDR2 FYNNEI. V was pared by 6 bases and J by 4 bases, with 9 bases of the junction left unmatched. CDR3 loop: CASRSDRGELYGYTF. DNA of the CDR3: TGTGCCAGCAGGAGCGACAGGGGGGAACTCTATGGCTACACCTTC.

V usage is TRBV5-1 and J usage is TRBJ2-3; 8 bases fit TRBD1. Germline CDR1 SGHRS, CDR2 YFSETQ. The CDR3 is made up of 17 amino acids. The junction had 16 bases not matched to a gene; V was cut back by 4 bases and J by 6 bases. The CDR3 region is CASSPNEQGAPGDTQYF. In DNA, the CDR3 is TGCGCCAGCAGCCCGAACGAGCAGGGGGCCCCAGGGGATACGCAGTATTTT.

The J gene is TRBJ2-5, the V gene TRBV7-2; perhaps TRBD2 as D (5 bases). The V end lost 3 bases, the J end lost 6 bases, and 14 bases lay between the germline ends. CDR3 length: 14 residues. CDR1 and CDR2 from the germline V gene are SGHTA and FQGNSA. The CDR3 is CASSLLSGVKTQYF. In DNA, the CDR3 is TGTGCCAGCAGCTTGCTTTCCGGGGTGAAGACCCAGTACTTC.

The chain employs TRBV7-2 and TRBJ1-1; possibly TRBD1 for D (5 bases). Trimming took 4 bases from V and 5 from J, leaving 11 bases between them. CDR1 and CDR2 (germline): SGHTA, FQGNSA. The CDR3 sequence is 13 residues long. The CDR3 sequence is CASSWVGGTEAFF. CDR3 bases: TGTGCCAGCAGCTGGGTGGGGGGAACTGAAGCTTTCTTT.

The chain carries TRBV7-6 and TRBJ2-3; 9 bases agree with TRBD1. Germline CDR1 SGHVS, CDR2 FNYEAQ. The CDR3 is 16 residues long. Losses at the gene ends were 5 bases for V and 6 bases for J; bases not matched to a gene: 12. For the CDR3, the DNA is TGTGCCAGCAGCAATGAACCGGGACAGGGCCGTGATACGCAGTATTTT. Translating gives CASSNEPGQGRDTQYF. Supplemented by reference TRBV7-6 and TRBJ2-3, the full variable domain reads GAGVSQSPRYKVTKRGQDVALRCDPISGHVSLYWYRQALGQGPEFLTYFNYEAQQDKSGLPNDRFSAERPEGSISTLTIQRTEQRDSAMYRCASSNEPGQGRDTQYFGPGTRLTVL.

There are many counts of this clonotype. V usage is TRBV5-1 and J usage is TRBJ2-2; D gene ambiguous. The CDR3 contains 14 residues. Germline V gene lookup returns CDR1 SGHRS and CDR2 YFSETQ. V was clipped by 0 bases and J by 5 bases, with 8 bases between them. The CDR3 coding sequence is TGCGCCAGCAGCTTGGGAGGCACGACCGGGGAGCTGTTTTTT. It translates to CASSLGGTTGELFF.